Sequencing of this T cell receptor (beta chain) was carried out in a study of tumor-infiltrating lymphocytes in localized non-small cell lung cancer. Across the study: Patients included smokers and never-smokers with various histologies, some sampled after neoadjuvant chemotherapy.

Measured with immunoSEQ multiplex PCR; TCRdb has only the in-frame clones, and not every one. Of around 7,000 clones in the sample, around 78% were seen once. The CDR3 length is 15 residues. Looked up from germline, CDR1 is MNHEY and CDR2 is SVGAGI. Trimming at V came to 4 bases and at J to 1 base, leaving 5 bases not matched to a gene. J is TRBJ2-3 and V is TRBV6-5, with 7 bases identical to TRBD2. This clonotype was sampled from a human donor with non-small cell lung cancer. The specimen sequenced was uninvolved lung tissue not adjacent to the tumor. In DNA, the CDR3 is TGTGCCAGCAGTTCCCGGAGCGGGGGCACAGATACGCAGTATTTT. The encoded protein is CASSSRSGGTDTQYF.